These 27 T cell receptor beta chains came from one sample sequenced in a study of beta chain features in type 1 diabetes. Expressed TCRB transcripts were sequenced because the isolated RNA had all been reverse transcribed beforehand. Sequencing was performed with immunoSEQ multiplex PCR; in TCRdb, only in-frame clones are kept and a portion is missing. The table records hundreds of thousands of clones, approximately 28% of them present only once. Sample: naive CD4+ T cells from blood. The receptors here all came from a man aged 18 to 35 in good health.

The chain is built from TRBV6-6 and TRBJ2-7; TRBD1 agrees at 9 bases. Germline loops: CDR1 MNHNY, CDR2 SVGAGI (reference sequence). There are 15 residues in the CDR3. Trimming took 2 bases from V and 2 from J; bases not matched to a gene: 4. CDR3 protein: CASSYPGQGPYEQYF. The CDR3 DNA sequence: TGTGCCAGCAGTTACCCGGGACAGGGACCCTACGAGCAGTACTTC.

V gene TRBV30 combines with J gene TRBJ1-5; D not resolved. The ends were cut back, 0 bases at V and 4 bases at J, with 10 bases in the middle. The CDR3 consists of 14 residues. Germline-derived CDR1 and CDR2 are GTSNPN and SVGIG (reference sequence). The CDR3, as DNA: TGTGCCTGGAGTGTCTCTCACTTGAATCAGCCCCAGCATTTT. This translates into CAWSVSHLNQPQHF.

The chain employs TRBV7-9 and TRBJ2-5, with D hard to call. Trimming left V 0 bases short and J 4 bases short, with 9 bases between. Looked up from germline, CDR1 is SEHNR and CDR2 is FQNEAQ (reference sequence). The length of the CDR3 is 14 residues. The CDR3 spells CASSLAVALETQYF. The CDR3 DNA reads TGTGCCAGCAGCTTAGCAGTAGCTTTAGAGACCCAGTACTTC.

The sample holds a few counts of this clone. This rearrangement joins TRBV6-5 to TRBJ2-1, with 8 bases lining up with TRBD1. Per the germline V gene, CDR1 is MNHEY and CDR2 is SVGAGI. V lost 7 bases to trimming and J lost 3 bases; unmatched junction nucleotides: 8. The CDR3 has 15 amino acids. The CDR3 bases are TGTGCCAGCAAAGCCGACAGGGGATTCTACAATGAGCAGTTCTTC. This gives the protein CASKADRGFYNEQFF.

The genes are TRBV9 and TRBJ2-1; D unresolved. CDR1 and CDR2 from the germline V gene are SGDLS and YYNGEE. V was clipped by 2 bases and J by 4 bases, with 10 bases between them. This CDR3 has 14 amino acids. The chain's CDR3 is CASSVSASYNEQFF. The CDR3 DNA follows: TGTGCCAGCAGCGTCTCGGCGAGTTACAATGAGCAGTTCTTC.

The genes are TRBV27 and TRBJ2-1; D not resolved. This CDR3 spans 12 amino acids. Germline-derived CDR1 and CDR2 are MNHEY and SMNVEV (reference sequence). The V and J ends lost 4 bases and 6 bases respectively, with 7 bases between them. Written as DNA, the CDR3 is TGTGCCAGCAGTTCTGCCACCAATGAGCAGTTCTTC. The encoded protein is CASSSATNEQFF.

J is TRBJ1-2 and V is TRBV4-2, with D unclear. The ends were cut back, 1 base at V and 8 bases at J, with 11 bases in the middle. The CDR3 has 13 residues. The germline V gene encodes CDR1 LGHNA and CDR2 YNFKEQ. DNA for the CDR3: TGTGCCAGCAGCCAAGTCCGGCCGGAGGGCTACACCTTC. Protein: CASSQVRPEGYTF.

The rearrangement links TRBV15 to TRBJ2-3, with D perhaps TRBD1 (5 bases). The germline CDR1 and CDR2 sequences are LNHNV and YYDKDF (reference sequence). V lost 2 bases and J lost 2, with 8 bases in between. The CDR3 is made up of 14 amino acids. CDR3 sequence: CATSRRGSTDTQYF. The CDR3 nucleotides read TGTGCCACCAGCAGAAGGGGCTCCACAGATACGCAGTATTTT. Full variable domain (missing parts from reference TRBV15 and TRBJ2-3): DAMVIQNPRYQVTQFGKPVTLSCSQTLNHNVMYWYQQKSSQAPKLLFHYYDKDFNNEADTPDNFQSRRPNTSFCFLDIRSPGLGDTAMYLCATSRRGSTDTQYFGPGTRLTVL.

The V gene is TRBV19, the J gene TRBJ2-1, with no clear D. V dropped 3 bases and J dropped 8 bases, with 11 bases sitting between them. The germline V gene has CDR1 LNHDA and CDR2 SQIVND (reference sequence). The CDR3 runs to 13 residues. CDR3: CASSIALEYEQFF. The CDR3 DNA reads TGTGCCAGTAGTATTGCACTCGAATATGAGCAGTTCTTC.

A few counts support this clone. The rearrangement links TRBV9 to TRBJ1-1; no reliable D call. The CDR3 spans 13 residues. Germline CDR1 is SGDLS and CDR2 is YYNGEE. The ends were cut back, 0 bases at V and 3 bases at J, with 6 bases in the middle. CDR3 bases: TGTGCCAGCAGCGTAGCTATGGACACTGAAGCTTTCTTT. This encodes CASSVAMDTEAFF.

The rearrangement joins TRBV2 to TRBJ2-1, with TRBD2 matching over 9 bases. This CDR3 contains 14 residues. The germline V gene encodes CDR1 SNHLY and CDR2 FYNNEI. Trimming cost V 6 bases and J 6 bases; bases outside gene matches: 6. This CDR3 reads CASRGGRGFNEQFF. As DNA, the CDR3 is TGTGCCAGCAGAGGCGGGAGGGGGTTCAATGAGCAGTTCTTC.

This clone was detected a few times. The chain is built from TRBV19 and TRBJ2-4; perhaps D is TRBD1 or TRBD2 (5 bases each). The germline gives CDR1 LNHDA, CDR2 SQIVND (reference sequence). With 5 bases removed from V and 1 base from J, the gap between germline ends came to 12 bases. The CDR3 is 15 residues long. CDR3 sequence reads: CASSPREWAKNIQYF. CDR3 nucleotides: TGTGCCAGTAGTCCCAGGGAGTGGGCCAAAAACATTCAGTACTTC.

The CDR3 region has the DNA TGTGCCAGCAGCCCGGGACAAGCCTACGAGCAGTACTTC. As protein: CASSPGQAYEQYF. The V gene is TRBV9, the J gene TRBJ2-7; weak D call: TRBD1 (6 bases). This CDR3 has 13 residues. Trimming cost V 4 bases and J 2 bases, with 10 bases left between them. Germline V gene sequence: CDR1 SGDLS, CDR2 YYNGEE.

The table lists this clone with a few counts. The chain has TRBV27 and TRBJ2-7; no clear D gene. Germline loops: CDR1 MNHEY, CDR2 SMNVEV (reference sequence). V lost 8 bases, J lost 0 bases, and 11 bases lay in between. The length of the CDR3 is 13 residues. CDR3 protein: CASRGSISYEQYF. The CDR3 DNA reads as TGTGCCAGCCGCGGAAGCATCTCCTACGAGCAGTACTTC.

The CDR3 DNA is TGCGCCAGCAGCCGACTAGCGGGGTCCTACAATGAGCAGTTCTTC. Translation gives CASSRLAGSYNEQFF. The chain joins TRBV5-1 to TRBJ2-1; 11 bases are a match to TRBD2. Per germline, CDR1 SGHRS and CDR2 YFSETQ. The CDR3 covers 15 residues. The V segment lost 4 bases and the J segment 1 base; nucleotides outside the gene matches: 1. The variable domain in full, with the rest retrieved from reference TRBV5-1 and TRBJ2-1, is KAGVTQTPRYLIKTRGQQVTLSCSPISGHRSVSWYQQTPGQGLQFLFEYFSETQRNKGNFPGRFSGRQFSNSRSEMNVSTLELGDSALYLCASSRLAGSYNEQFFGPGTRLTVL.

As regards this clone: The same CDR3 can be traced to other DNA sequences in this sample. V gene TRBV30 combines with J gene TRBJ1-5; possible D gene TRBD1, 5 bases. Looked up from germline, CDR1 is GTSNPN and CDR2 is SVGIG (reference sequence). Between the trimmed V and J ends, which lost 0 bases and 7 bases, there was a span of 13 bases. The length of the CDR3 is 14 residues. DNA for the CDR3: TGTGCCTGGAGTGTACGCAGGGTTGGACAGCCCCAGCATTTT. It yields the protein CAWSVRRVGQPQHF.

This clone appeared a few times. V usage is TRBV28 and J usage is TRBJ2-4; TRBD2 is a possible D gene (5 bases). CDR1 MDHEN and CDR2 SYDVKM come from the germline V gene. This CDR3 region has 15 residues. Trimming pared 5 bases from V and 4 bases from J, leaving 15 bases between. In DNA form, the CDR3 reads TGTGCCAGCAGTGAAGAGCTTGTAGCGAAAAACATTCAGTACTTC. Translating it yields CASSEELVAKNIQYF.

This chain links TRBV11-2 with TRBJ2-3; D not resolved. V was shortened by 2 bases and J by 6 bases, with 6 bases between the two germline ends. The CDR3 spans 12 residues. Germline V gene lookup returns CDR1 SGHAT and CDR2 FQNNGV. The CDR3 nucleotides read TGTGCCAGCAGCTTAATATCCGATACGCAGTATTTT. As protein: CASSLISDTQYF.

This clone has just a few counts. This chain connects TRBV7-2 to TRBJ2-1; the match to TRBD1 covers 8 bases. After removal of 1 base from V and 7 bases from J, the junction contained 9 bases not matched to a gene. The CDR3 loop spans 16 amino acids. The germline CDR1 and CDR2 sequences are SGHTA and FQGNSA. CDR3 region: CASSLGAGQGRNEQFF. CDR3 DNA: TGTGCCAGCAGCTTAGGCGCTGGACAGGGCCGAAATGAGCAGTTCTTC.

In this sample, this clone turned up a few times. The V gene is TRBV14, the J gene TRBJ2-7, with a weak D call TRBD2 (6 bases). The CDR3 totals 14 residues. The V end was cut by 1 base, the J end by 1 base, with 8 bases between. Germline lookup yields CDR1 SGHDN and CDR2 FVKESK. The CDR3 loop is CASSQAGVSYEQYF. CDR3 DNA sequence: TGTGCCAGCAGCCAAGCGGGAGTATCCTACGAGCAGTACTTC. Complete variable domain (other parts from reference TRBV14 and TRBJ2-7): EAGVTQFPSHSVIEKGQTVTLRCDPISGHDNLYWYRRVMGKEIKFLLHFVKESKQDESGMPNNRFLAERTGGTYSTLKVQPAELEDSGVYFCASSQAGVSYEQYFGPGTRLTVT.

CDR3 nucleotides: TGTGCCAGCAGTTCCGTAGCGGGAGTTACCAATGAGCAGTTCTTC. Its protein product is CASSSVAGVTNEQFF. V gene TRBV6-5 combines with J gene TRBJ2-1, with 9 positions matching TRBD2. The ends lost 4 bases at V and 6 bases at J; junction bases unmatched: 7. CDR3 length equals 15 residues. Looked up from germline, CDR1 is MNHEY and CDR2 is SVGAGI.

The genes are TRBV7-9 and TRBJ1-2; the D gene is possibly TRBD1 (5 bases). The CDR3 length is 13 residues. V was shortened by 5 bases and J by 5 bases, with 12 bases between the two germline ends. Germline V gene data show CDR1 as SEHNR and CDR2 as FQNEAQ (reference sequence). The CDR3 nucleotides read TGTGCCAGCAGCCCGACAGCCTTTTATGGCTACACCTTC. This sequence encodes CASSPTAFYGYTF.

The V and J genes are TRBV7-6 and TRBJ2-3; the match to TRBD2 covers 10 bases. With V trimmed by 1 base and J by 7 bases, 8 bases remained unmatched. Germline CDR1 is SGHVS and CDR2 is FNYEAQ. This CDR3 is 16 amino acids long. CDR3 amino acids: CASSLDSGLALHTQYF. The CDR3 DNA reads TGTGCCAGCAGCTTAGACTCGGGACTAGCGCTCCATACGCAGTATTTT.

The rearrangement links TRBV30 to TRBJ1-5; D gene ambiguous. There are 14 residues in the CDR3. Trimming removed 2 bases from V and 6 bases from J, with 14 bases in between. The V gene's germline CDR1 is GTSNPN and CDR2 SVGIG (reference sequence). The CDR3 reads CAWSPTVTSQPQHF. CDR3 in DNA: TGTGCCTGGAGTCCCACGGTCACGAGTCAGCCCCAGCATTTT. The entire variable domain, with the rest obtained from reference TRBV30 and TRBJ1-5, is as follows: SQTIHQWPATLVQPVGSPLSLECTVEGTSNPNLYWYRQAAGRGLQLLFYSVGIGQISSEVPQNLSASRPQDRQFILSSKKLLLSDSGFYLCAWSPTVTSQPQHFGDGTRLSIL.

This clone was observed a handful of times. The chain has TRBV4-1 and TRBJ2-5, with 7 bases matching TRBD1. V lost 3 bases to trimming and J lost 4 bases; unmatched junction nucleotides: 8. Germline values: CDR1 MGHRA, CDR2 YSYEKL. The CDR3 runs to 15 residues. CDR3 loop: CASSQPDRVAETQYF. The CDR3 region has the DNA TGCGCCAGCAGCCAGCCCGACAGGGTAGCAGAGACCCAGTACTTC.

This clone was seen a few times. The gene calls are TRBV30 and TRBJ1-5; D not certain. Trimming pared 1 base from V and 0 bases from J, leaving 16 bases between. Germline V CDR1 and CDR2: GTSNPN, SVGIG (reference sequence). This CDR3 comprises 17 residues. In DNA form, the CDR3 reads TGTGCCTGGAGTGCCCAGAGGGATTTTTATAGCAATCAGCCCCAGCATTTT. This encodes CAWSAQRDFYSNQPQHF.

The rearrangement uses TRBV6-5 and TRBJ2-4; unclear D gene. Germline CDR1 reads MNHEY; CDR2 reads SVGAGI. The V end lost 5 bases, the J end lost 0 bases, and 8 bases lay between the germline ends. The CDR3 has 14 amino acids. The CDR3 here is CASSPTVAKNIQYF. The CDR3 coding sequence is TGTGCCAGCAGTCCTACAGTAGCCAAAAACATTCAGTACTTC.